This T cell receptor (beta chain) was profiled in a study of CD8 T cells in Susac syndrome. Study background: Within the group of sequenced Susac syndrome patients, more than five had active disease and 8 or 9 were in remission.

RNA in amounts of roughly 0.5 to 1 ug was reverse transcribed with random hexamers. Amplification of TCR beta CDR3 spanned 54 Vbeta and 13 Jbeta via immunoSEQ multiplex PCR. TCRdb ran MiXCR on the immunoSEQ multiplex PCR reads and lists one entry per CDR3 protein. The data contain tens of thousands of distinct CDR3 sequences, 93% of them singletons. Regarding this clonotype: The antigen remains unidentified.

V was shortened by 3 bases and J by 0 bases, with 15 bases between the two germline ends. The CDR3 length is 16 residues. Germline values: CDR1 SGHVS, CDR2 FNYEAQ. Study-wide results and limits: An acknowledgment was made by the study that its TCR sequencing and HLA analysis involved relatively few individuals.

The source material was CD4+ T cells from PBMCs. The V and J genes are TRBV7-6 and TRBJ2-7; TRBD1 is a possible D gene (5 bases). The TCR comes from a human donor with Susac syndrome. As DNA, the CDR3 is TGTGCCAGCAGCTTGCCCCCTGGGGCGAGCTCCTACGAGCAGTACTTC. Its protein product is CASSLPPGASSYEQYF.